A selection of T cell receptor beta chains follows, all from one sample in a study of pediatric ulcerative colitis. The protocol was immunoSEQ multiplex PCR, while the TCRdb copy is restricted to in-frame clones and leaves out a portion. The sample gives some 25,000 clones, approximately 71% of which show up once; 7.8% is in the top ten. The sequencing sample was made of gut tissue. The receptors originated from a boy aged 5-17 years with severe ulcerative colitis. The CDR3 runs from the conserved cysteine through the conserved F or W. Each record gives: V gene, D gene, J gene, clone size, CDR3 DNA, CDR3 protein. A D gene is named only where the DNA matches it firmly. The size entry is marked missing in some rows and otherwise reads once, few, many or a size class.

>TRBV2|NA|TRBJ2-2|NA
TGTGCCAGCTCTTCCGGAGCAAACACCGGGGAGCTGTTTTTT
CASSSGANTGELFF
>TRBV27|TRBD1|TRBJ2-1|NA
TGTGCCAGCAGACACAGGGGTAGGATCTACAATGAGCAGTTCTTC
CASRHRGRIYNEQFF
>TRBV18|NA|TRBJ1-2|NA
TGTGCCAGCTCACCAAGACGAGGCTCCGGGGATGGCTACACCTTC
CASSPRRGSGDGYTF
>TRBV19|NA|TRBJ1-1|NA
TGTGCCAGTAGCCATAAAGGGGCCTACGGCTTGCTGGATAACAAAAGGGAAGCTTTCTTT
CASSHKGAYGLLDNKREAFF
>TRBV10-3|NA|TRBJ2-1|NA
TGTGCCATCAGTGATAGACAAGAGAATGAGCAGTTCTTC
CAISDRQENEQFF
>TRBV7-2|NA|TRBJ2-1|NA
TGTGCCAGCAGCCTTAGTATTGAGCAGTTCTTC
CASSLSIEQFF
>TRBV6-6|NA|TRBJ1-1|NA
TGTGCCAGCAGGAACGGGAACACTGAAGCTTTCTTT
CASRNGNTEAFF
>TRBV7-2|NA|TRBJ2-1|few
TGTGCCAGCAGCCTGGGGCAGGACTTGGAGCAGTTCTTC
CASSLGQDLEQFF
>TRBV6-6|NA|TRBJ2-5|NA
TGTGCCAGCAACCATGACGTAGGGACCCAGTACTTC
CASNHDVGTQYF
>TRBV6-1|TRBD2|TRBJ2-1|NA
TGTGCCAGCAGAGGATTAGCGGGAGCCTACAATGAGCAGTTCTTC
CASRGLAGAYNEQFF
>TRBV4-1|NA|TRBJ2-3|NA
TGCGCCAGCAGCCAAGATCGAAACACAGATACGCAGTATTTT
CASSQDRNTDTQYF
>TRBV5-6|NA|TRBJ1-3|NA
TGTGCCAGCAGCTTGGGAGGGGATATCTCTGGAAACACCATATATTTT
CASSLGGDISGNTIYF
>TRBV5-6|NA|TRBJ1-1|NA
TGTGCCAGCAGCCTGAATCCCAGTAACACTGAAGCTTTCTTT
CASSLNPSNTEAFF
>TRBV11-2|TRBD1|TRBJ2-7|NA
TGTGCCAGCAGCACTGACAGGGCCAACGAGCAGTACTTC
CASSTDRANEQYF
>TRBV7-2|TRBD1|TRBJ1-2|NA
TGTGCCAGCAGCCTCGGGACAGGGGTTGGTGGCTACACCTTC
CASSLGTGVGGYTF
>TRBV7-2|NA|TRBJ2-3|NA
TGTGCCAGCAGCTTAGTAGGGGCGGGACCCACAGATACGCAGTATTTT
CASSLVGAGPTDTQYF
>TRBV18|TRBD1|TRBJ1-1|few
TGTGCCAGCTCACTGAACGACAGGGCGTCTGAAGCTTTCTTT
CASSLNDRASEAFF